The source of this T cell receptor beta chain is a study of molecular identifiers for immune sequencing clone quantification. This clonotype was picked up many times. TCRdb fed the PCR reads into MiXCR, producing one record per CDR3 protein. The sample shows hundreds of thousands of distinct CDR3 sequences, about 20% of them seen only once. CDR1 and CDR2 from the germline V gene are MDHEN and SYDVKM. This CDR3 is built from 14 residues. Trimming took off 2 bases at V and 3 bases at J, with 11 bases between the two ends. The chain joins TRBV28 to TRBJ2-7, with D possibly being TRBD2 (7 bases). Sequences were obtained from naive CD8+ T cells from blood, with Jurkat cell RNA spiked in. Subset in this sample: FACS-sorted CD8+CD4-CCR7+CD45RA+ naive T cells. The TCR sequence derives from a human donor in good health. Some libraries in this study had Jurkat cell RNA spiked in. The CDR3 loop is CASSLRGGFYEQYF. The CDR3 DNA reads TGTGCCAGCAGTTTAAGGGGGGGGTTCTACGAGCAGTACTTC.